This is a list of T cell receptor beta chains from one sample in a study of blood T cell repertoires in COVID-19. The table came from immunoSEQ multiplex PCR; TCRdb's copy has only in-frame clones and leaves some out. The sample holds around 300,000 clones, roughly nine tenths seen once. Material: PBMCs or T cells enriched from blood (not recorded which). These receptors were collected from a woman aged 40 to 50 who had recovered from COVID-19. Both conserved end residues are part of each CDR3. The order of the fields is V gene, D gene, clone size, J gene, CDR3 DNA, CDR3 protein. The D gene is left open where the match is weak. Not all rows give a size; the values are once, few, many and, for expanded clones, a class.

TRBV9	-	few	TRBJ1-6	TGTGCCAGCAGCGTAGCAGGGCAGGATAATTCACCCCTCCACTTT	CASSVAGQDNSPLHF
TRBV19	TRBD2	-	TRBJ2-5	TGTGCCAGTAGTATATACACCCTAGCGGGCAGGGGAGAGACCCAGTACTTC	CASSIYTLAGRGETQYF
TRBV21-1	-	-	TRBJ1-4	TGTGCCAGCAGCAAAGAGGGGAGGGGGGATGAAAAACTGTTTTTT	CASSKEGRGDEKLFF
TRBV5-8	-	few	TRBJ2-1	TGTGCCAGCAGGAGAGCGAGCATAGTTTACAATGAGCAGTTCTTC	CASRRASIVYNEQFF
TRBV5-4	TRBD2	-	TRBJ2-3	TGTGCCAGCAGCTCTCGACTAGCGGGGGGCCTTCTGCTGGGGGATACGCAGTATTTT	CASSSRLAGGLLLGDTQYF
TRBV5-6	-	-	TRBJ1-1	TGTGCCAGCAGCATAGCCCTTCCGAACACTGAAGCTTTCTTT	CASSIALPNTEAFF
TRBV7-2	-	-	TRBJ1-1	TGTGCCAGCAGCTTAGGGTTACGGACAGATCAGAACACTGAAGCTTTCTTT	CASSLGLRTDQNTEAFF
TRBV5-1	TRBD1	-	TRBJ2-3	TGCGCCAGCAGCCGACAGGGAAGCACAGATACGCAGTATTTT	CASSRQGSTDTQYF
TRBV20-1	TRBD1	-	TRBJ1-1	TGCAGTGCTAGTGGGGGGCAGGGGGTTAGTAACACTGAAGCTTTCTTT	CSASGGQGVSNTEAFF
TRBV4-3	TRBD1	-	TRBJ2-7	TGCGCCAGCAGCCTCGACAGGGGGCGTTTAATGAACGAGCAGTACTTC	CASSLDRGRLMNEQYF
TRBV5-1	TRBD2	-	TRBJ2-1	TGCGCCAGCAGGCCGACTGCTAGCGGACCCTACAATGAGCAGTTCTTC	CASRPTASGPYNEQFF
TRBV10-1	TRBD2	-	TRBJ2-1	TGCGCCAGCAACTTGACTAGCGGCAGCTCCTACAATGAGCAGTTCTTC	CASNLTSGSSYNEQFF
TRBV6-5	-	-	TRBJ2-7	TGTGCCAGCAGTTCCAGGGTTTTCAACTACGAGCAGTACTTC	CASSSRVFNYEQYF
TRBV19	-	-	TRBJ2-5	TGTGCCAGTAGTGGGACCGGGACTCTCCAAGAGACCCAGTACTTC	CASSGTGTLQETQYF
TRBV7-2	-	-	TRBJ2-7	TGTGCCAGCAGCTTCAGCTCCTACGAGCAGTACTTC	CASSFSSYEQYF
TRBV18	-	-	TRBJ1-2	TGTGCCAGCTCACCCCAGTGGGGGGACGTGGCCGGCTACACCTTC	CASSPQWGDVAGYTF
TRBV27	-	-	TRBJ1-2	TGTGCCAGCAGTTTAAGGCAGGGATATGGCTACACCTTC	CASSLRQGYGYTF
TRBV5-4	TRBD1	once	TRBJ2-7	TGTGCCAGCAGCGCGGACAGGGCCCACGAGCAGTACTTC	CASSADRAHEQYF
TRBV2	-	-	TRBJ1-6	TGTGCCAGCGGGCGGGATAATTCACCCCTCCACTTT	CASGRDNSPLHF
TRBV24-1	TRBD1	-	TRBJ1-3	TGTGCCACCAGTGATTTAATCGGTTGGGGGACAGTCGCTGGAAACACCATATATTTT	CATSDLIGWGTVAGNTIYF